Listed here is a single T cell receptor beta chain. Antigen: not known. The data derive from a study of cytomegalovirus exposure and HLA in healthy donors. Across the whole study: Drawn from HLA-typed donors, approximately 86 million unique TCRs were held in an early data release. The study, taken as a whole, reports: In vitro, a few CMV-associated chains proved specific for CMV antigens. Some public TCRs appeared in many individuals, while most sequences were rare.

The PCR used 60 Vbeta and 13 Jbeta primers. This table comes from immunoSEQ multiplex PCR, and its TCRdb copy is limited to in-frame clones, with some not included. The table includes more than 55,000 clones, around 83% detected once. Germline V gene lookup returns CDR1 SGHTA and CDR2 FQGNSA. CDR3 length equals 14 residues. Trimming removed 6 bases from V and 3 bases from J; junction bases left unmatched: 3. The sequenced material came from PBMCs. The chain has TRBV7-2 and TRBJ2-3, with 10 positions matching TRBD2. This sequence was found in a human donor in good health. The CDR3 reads CASRRTSGTDTQYF. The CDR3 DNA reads TGTGCCAGCAGACGGACTAGCGGTACAGATACGCAGTATTTT.